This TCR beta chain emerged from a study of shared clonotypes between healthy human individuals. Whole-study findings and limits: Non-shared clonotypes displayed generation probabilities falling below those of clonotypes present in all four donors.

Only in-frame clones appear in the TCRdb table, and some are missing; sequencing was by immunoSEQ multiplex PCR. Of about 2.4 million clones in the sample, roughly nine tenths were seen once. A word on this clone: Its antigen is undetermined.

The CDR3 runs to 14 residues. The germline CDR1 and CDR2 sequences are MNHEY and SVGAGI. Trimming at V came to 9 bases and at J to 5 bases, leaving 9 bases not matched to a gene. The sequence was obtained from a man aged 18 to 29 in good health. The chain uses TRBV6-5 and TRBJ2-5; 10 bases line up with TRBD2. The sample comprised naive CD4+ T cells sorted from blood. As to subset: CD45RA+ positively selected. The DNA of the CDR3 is TGTGCCAGTATGGAAGCGGGAGGGCGGGAGACCCAGTACTTC. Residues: CASMEAGGRETQYF.